Sequencing of this TCR beta chain was carried out in a study of cytomegalovirus exposure and HLA in healthy donors. Use of 60 Vbeta and 13 Jbeta primers characterized the PCR. TCRdb's copy holds only in-frame clones and misses some; the assay was immunoSEQ multiplex PCR. Here the sample spans roughly 150,000 clones, nearly 80% being singletons. This receptor was obtained from a male donor in good health and CMV-seronegative. Sequencing was done on a sample of PBMCs.

This chain's CDR3 is CASSPRETGMTGNTIYF. For the CDR3, the DNA is TGTGCCAGCTCACCACGTGAGACAGGGATGACTGGAAACACCATATATTTT. This rearrangement joins TRBV18 to TRBJ1-3, with 7 bases aligning to TRBD1. Germline loops: CDR1 KGHSH, CDR2 LQKENI. This CDR3 spans 17 amino acids. The V and J ends lost 1 base and 2 bases, in that order; junction bases with no gene match: 8.